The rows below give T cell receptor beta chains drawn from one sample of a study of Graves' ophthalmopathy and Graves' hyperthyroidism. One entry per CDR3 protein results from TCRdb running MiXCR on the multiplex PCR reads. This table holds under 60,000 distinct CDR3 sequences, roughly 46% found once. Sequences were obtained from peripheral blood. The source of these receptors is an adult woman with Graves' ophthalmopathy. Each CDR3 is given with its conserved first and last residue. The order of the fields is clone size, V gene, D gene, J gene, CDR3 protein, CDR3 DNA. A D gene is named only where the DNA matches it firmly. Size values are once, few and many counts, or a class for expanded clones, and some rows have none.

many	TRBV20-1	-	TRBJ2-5	CSAPLGSKETQYF	TGCAGTGCTCCCCTGGGCAGTAAAGAGACCCAGTACTTC
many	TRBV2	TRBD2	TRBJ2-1	CASKKGTSGTPREQFF	TGTGCCAGCAAAAAAGGAACTAGCGGGACCCCGAGGGAGCAGTTCTTC
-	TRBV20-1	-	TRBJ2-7	CSAESSPREYF	TGCAGTGCGGAGAGTTCTCCTAGGGAGTACTTC
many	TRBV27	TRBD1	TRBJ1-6	CASATGLRSPLHF	TGTGCCAGCGCGACAGGGCTCAGGTCACCCCTCCACTTT
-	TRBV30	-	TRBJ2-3	CAFKPPGVASTDTQYF	TGTGCCTTTAAACCCCCCGGGGTTGCTAGCACAGATACGCAGTATTTT
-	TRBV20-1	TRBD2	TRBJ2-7	CSAVAGGLAYEQYF	TGCAGTGCAGTGGCGGGAGGGTTAGCCTACGAGCAGTACTTC
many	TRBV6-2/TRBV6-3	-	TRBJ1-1	CASSYSTQGSTNTEAFF	TGTGCCAGCAGTTACTCGACACAGGGATCGACCAACACTGAAGCTTTCTTT
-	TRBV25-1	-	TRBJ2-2	CASSGRQGPQGCANTGELFF	TGTGCCAGCAGTGGCCGCCAGGGTCCCCAGGGCTGTGCGAACACCGGGGAGCTGTTTTTT
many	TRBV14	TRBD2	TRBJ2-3	CASSRTSKADTQYF	TGTGCCAGCAGCCGGACTAGCAAGGCAGATACGCAGTATTTT
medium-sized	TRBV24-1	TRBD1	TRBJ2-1	CATSASTGGDEQFF	TGTGCCACCAGTGCCAGCACAGGGGGAGATGAGCAGTTCTTC
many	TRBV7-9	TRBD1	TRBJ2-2	CASSVRDRGGTGELFF	TGTGCCAGCAGCGTCCGGGACAGGGGAGGAACCGGGGAGCTGTTTTTT
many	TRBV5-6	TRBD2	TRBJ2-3	CASSLGLAEITDTQYF	TGTGCCAGCAGCTTGGGACTAGCGGAGATCACAGATACGCAGTATTTT
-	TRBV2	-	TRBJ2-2	CASSLGGPPGGELVF	TGTGCCAGCAGCTTAGGGGGACCCCCAGGTGGGGAGCTGGTTTTT
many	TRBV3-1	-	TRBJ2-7	CATSRGYEQYF	TGTGCCACTTCTCGGGGCTACGAGCAGTACTTC
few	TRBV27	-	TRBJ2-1	CASSLSIFYNEQFF	TGTGCCAGCAGTTTATCGATTTTTTACAATGAGCAGTTCTTC
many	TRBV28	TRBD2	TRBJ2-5	CASSLDRGRELEKTQYF	TGTGCCAGCAGTTTGGATAGAGGGCGGGAGTTGGAAAAGACCCAGTACTTC
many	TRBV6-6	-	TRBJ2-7	CASSLDGESYEQYF	TGTGCCAGCAGCCTCGACGGGGAGTCCTACGAGCAGTACTTC
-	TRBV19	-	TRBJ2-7	CASSILASSYEQYF	TGTGCCAGTAGTATCTTGGCAAGCTCCTACGAGCAGTACTTC
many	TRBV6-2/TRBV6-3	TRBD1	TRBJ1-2	CASIQYRDRGLLNGYTF	TGTGCCAGCATTCAGTACCGGGACAGGGGGCTGTTGAATGGCTACACCTTC
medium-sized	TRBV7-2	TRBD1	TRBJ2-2	CASSLQTGVTGELFF	TGTGCCAGCAGCCTACAGACAGGGGTCACCGGGGAGCTGTTTTTT
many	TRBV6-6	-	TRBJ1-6	CASMGTGYNSPLHF	TGTGCCAGCATGGGCACAGGCTATAATTCACCCCTCCACTTT
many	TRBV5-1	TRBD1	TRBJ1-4	CASSPGQGGEKLFF	TGCGCCAGCAGCCCGGGACAGGGGGGAGAAAAACTGTTTTTT
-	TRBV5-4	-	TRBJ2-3	CASGSLDTQYF	TGTGCCAGCGGCTCGTTAGATACGCAGTACTTT
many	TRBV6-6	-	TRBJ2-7	CASSYGQGDDEQYF	TGTGCCAGCAGTTATGGTCAGGGAGACGACGAGCAGTACTTC
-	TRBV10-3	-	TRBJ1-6	CAIQAFGLNSPLHF	TGTGCCATCCAGGCATTCGGGTTGAATTCACCCCTCCACTTT
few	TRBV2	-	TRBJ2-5	CASSGDALETQYF	TGTGCCAGCAGTGGTGATGCCCTCGAGACCCAGTACTTC
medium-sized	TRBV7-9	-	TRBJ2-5	CASSLRVETQYF	TGTGCCAGCAGCTTGAGGGTGGAGACCCAGTACTTC
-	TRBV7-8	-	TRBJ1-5	CASSMGLAGPNEPQHF	TGTGCCAGCAGCATGGGACTAGCGGGACCCAATGAGCCCCAGCATTTT
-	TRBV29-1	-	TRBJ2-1	CIKGVSSYNEQFF	TGCATCAAGGGGGTCAGCTCCTACAATGAGCAGTTCTTC
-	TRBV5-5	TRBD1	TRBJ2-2	CASSFDRVGELFF	TGTGCCAGCAGCTTCGACAGGGTCGGGGAGCTGTTTTTT
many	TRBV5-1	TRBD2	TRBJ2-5	CASSLGGSGRRETQYF	TGCGCCAGCAGCTTGGGAGGTAGCGGGAGACGAGAGACCCAGTACTTC
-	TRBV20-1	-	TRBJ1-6	CSAKLPLHF	TGCAGTGCTAAGTTGCCCCTCCACTTT
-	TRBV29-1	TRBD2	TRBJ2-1	CSAGLAGYNEQFF	TGCAGCGCCGGACTAGCGGGATACAATGAGCAGTTCTTC
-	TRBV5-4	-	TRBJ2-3	CASSMPNRGGTQYF	TGTGCCAGCAGCATGCCCAACCGTGGAGGTACGCAGTATTTT
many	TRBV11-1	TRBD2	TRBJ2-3	CASSTAGGKYTQYF	TGTGCCAGCAGCACAGCGGGAGGGAAATATACGCAGTATTTT
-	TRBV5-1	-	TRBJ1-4	CASSLEQEVEKLFF	TGCGCCAGCAGCTTGGAACAGGAGGTTGAAAAACTGTTTTTT
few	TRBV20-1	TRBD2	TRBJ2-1	CSARGLAGSVEQFF	TGCAGTGCTAGAGGACTAGCGGGATCAGTTGAGCAGTTCTTC
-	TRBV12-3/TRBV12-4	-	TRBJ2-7	CASRPGGNEQF	TGTGCCAGCAGGCCCGGGGGCAATGAGCAGTTC
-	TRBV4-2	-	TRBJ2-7	CASSQDEGRTEQYF	TGTGCCAGCAGCCAAGATGAGGGGAGGACCGAGCAGTACTTC
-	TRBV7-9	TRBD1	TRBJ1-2	CASSQGAPYGYTF	TGTGCCAGCAGCCAGGGGGCCCCCTATGGCTACACCTTC
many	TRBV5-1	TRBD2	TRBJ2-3	CASSSGLAGAGDTQYF	TGCGCCAGCAGCTCGGGACTAGCGGGAGCGGGGGATACGCAGTATTTT
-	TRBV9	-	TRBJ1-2	CASSGRQTDYTF	TGTGCCAGCAGCGGACGACAGACCGACTACACCTTC
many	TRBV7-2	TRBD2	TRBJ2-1	CASSSGLYNEQFF	TGTGCCAGCAGCTCGGGACTATACAATGAGCAGTTCTTC
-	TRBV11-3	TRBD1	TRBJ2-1	CASSFRTGRHEQFF	TGTGCCAGCAGCTTCAGGACAGGGCGGCATGAGCAGTTCTTC
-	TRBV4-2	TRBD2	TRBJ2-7	CASSQDPSGSPREQYF	TGTGCCAGCAGCCAAGACCCGAGCGGGAGCCCACGCGAGCAGTACTTC
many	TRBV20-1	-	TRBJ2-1	CSARSQGEFNEQFF	TGCAGTGCTAGAAGCCAGGGAGAGTTCAATGAGCAGTTCTTC
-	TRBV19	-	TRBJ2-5	CASRREETQYF	TGTGCCAGCAGGAGAGAAGAGACCCAGTACTTC
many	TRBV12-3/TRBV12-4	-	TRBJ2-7	CASSLALRTGKGDEQYF	TGTGCCAGCAGTTTAGCGCTCCGGACGGGAAAGGGGGACGAGCAGTACTTC
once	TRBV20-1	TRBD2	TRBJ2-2	CSARELAGTGELSF	TGCAGTGCTAGAGAACTAGCGGGGACCGGTGAGCTGTCTTTT
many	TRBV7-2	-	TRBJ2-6	CASSPYPGSGANVLTF	TGTGCCAGCAGCCCTTATCCGGGCTCTGGGGCCAACGTCCTGACTTTC
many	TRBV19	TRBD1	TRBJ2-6	CASSTGGSGANVLTF	TGTGCCAGTAGTACAGGGGGCTCTGGGGCCAACGTCCTGACTTTC